One and the same sample provided the 12 T cell receptor beta chains below, sequenced in a study of cytomegalovirus exposure and HLA in healthy donors. PCR amplification relied on 60 Vbeta primers (plus 13 Jbeta primers). TCRdb's copy holds only in-frame clones and misses some; the assay was immunoSEQ multiplex PCR. Altogether approximately 150,000 clones are present, 68% being singletons, with the ten largest covering approximately 4.5%. Input material: PBMCs. The receptors were gathered from a young woman in good health and CMV-seropositive.

The chain recombines TRBV19 with TRBJ2-1; a possible D gene is TRBD1 (5 bases). The CDR3 consists of 17 residues. Germline CDR1 reads LNHDA; CDR2 reads SQIVND (reference sequence). Trimming cost V 5 bases and J 1 base, with 18 bases left between them. CDR3 region: CASSLGPGRVSYNEQFF. CDR3 nucleotide sequence: TGTGCCAGTAGTTTGGGTCCGGGCAGGGTTTCCTACAATGAGCAGTTCTTC.

The V call is TRBV29-1, the J call TRBJ2-2; D is perhaps TRBD1 (5 bases). Germline CDR1 and CDR2: SQVTM and ANQGSEA. V was pared by 7 bases and J by 0 bases, with 9 bases between. This CDR3 has 13 residues. In DNA, the CDR3 is TGCAGCGCTTCGGACACGAACACCGGGGAGCTGTTTTTT. It translates to CSASDTNTGELFF.

This chain connects TRBV7-3 to TRBJ2-6; 7 nucleotides line up with TRBD1. Unmatched junction bases numbered 10, after V lost 5 bases and J lost 0 bases. This CDR3 has 18 residues. Germline CDR1 is SGHTA and CDR2 is FQGTGA. CDR3 protein: CASSGRRTGFSGANVLTF. The CDR3, as DNA: TGTGCCAGCAGCGGTAGGCGGACAGGTTTCTCTGGGGCCAACGTCCTGACTTTC.

The table lists this clone with a few counts. The chain recombines TRBV27 with TRBJ1-2, with a weak D call TRBD1 (6 bases). The CDR3 runs to 13 residues. Germline loops: CDR1 MNHEY, CDR2 SMNVEV (reference sequence). V gave up 4 bases and J gave up 2 bases, with 8 bases separating them. CDR3 nucleotide sequence: TGTGCCAGCAGTTATGGGACAAACTATGGCTACACCTTC. Encoded protein: CASSYGTNYGYTF.

This chain uses TRBV9 with TRBJ1-1; D is undetermined. The CDR3 has 12 residues. Germline assignment: CDR1 SGDLS and CDR2 YYNGEE. V shed 5 bases and J shed 11 bases, with 16 bases lying between them. CDR3 DNA sequence: TGTGCCAGCAGTGGAGTGGTCGAACCGGCTTTCTTT. Translating it yields CASSGVVEPAFF.

The chain is built from TRBV30 and TRBJ1-4; D perhaps matches TRBD1 (5 bases). V was clipped by 3 bases and J by 0 bases, with 11 bases between them. CDR1 and CDR2 (germline): GTSNPN, SVGIG (reference sequence). This CDR3 contains 15 residues. This CDR3 is CAWRRGQATNEKLFF. In DNA, the CDR3 is TGTGCCTGGAGACGCGGACAAGCAACTAATGAAAAACTGTTTTTT.

This clone was found once. The chain combines TRBV5-1 with TRBJ2-5, with TRBD2 matching 12 bases. This CDR3 spans 16 amino acids. V shed 2 bases and J 5 bases; nucleotides not matched to a gene: 7. The V gene's germline CDR1 is SGHRS and CDR2 YFSETQ. In DNA form, the CDR3 reads TGCGCCAGCAGCTTCTCGACTAGCGGGAGAAAGGAGACCCAGTACTTC. Translated, it gives CASSFSTSGRKETQYF.

This clone showed up just once. V is TRBV27 and J is TRBJ2-7; tentative D call: TRBD1 (6 bases). V was shortened by 5 bases and J by 2 bases, with 16 bases between the two germline ends. This CDR3 has 15 amino acids. Per germline, CDR1 MNHEY and CDR2 SMNVEV (reference sequence). The CDR3 reads CASSLRGGSPYEQYF. Here the CDR3 DNA reads TGTGCCAGCAGTCTCCGAGGGGGTTCGCCCTACGAGCAGTACTTC.

The V gene is TRBV28, the J gene TRBJ2-7; D possibly corresponds to TRBD1 (6 bases). Germline V gene lookup returns CDR1 MDHEN and CDR2 SYDVKM. V was cut by 7 bases and J by 3 bases, with 13 bases left in between. This CDR3 contains 13 residues. The CDR3 is CASTPGAVYEQYF. As DNA, the CDR3 is TGTGCCAGCACCCCAGGGGCGGTCTACGAGCAGTACTTC.

This clone was observed a few times. This chain joins TRBV18 and TRBJ1-2; D is ambiguous. The CDR3 has 13 residues. CDR1 and CDR2 from the germline V gene are KGHSH and LQKENI. Trimming stripped 5 bases from V and 0 bases from J, with 7 bases between. The CDR3 sequence is CASSTGSNYGYTF. The CDR3 DNA reads as TGTGCCAGCTCAACCGGGTCTAACTATGGCTACACCTTC.

This sequence joins TRBV27 and TRBJ2-1; 9 bases agree with TRBD1. The CDR3 totals 17 residues. V was clipped by 1 base and J by 4 bases; unmatched bases: 8. Germline values: CDR1 MNHEY, CDR2 SMNVEV (reference sequence). In nucleotides, the CDR3 is TGTGCCAGCAGTTTATGGTTGGGACAGGGAGCGTACAATGAGCAGTTCTTC. It codes for CASSLWLGQGAYNEQFF.

The chain employs TRBV4-2 and TRBJ2-7; 15 bases line up with TRBD2. The junction had 9 bases not matched to a gene; V was cut back by 4 bases and J by 2 bases. The V gene's germline CDR1 is LGHNA and CDR2 YNFKEQ. The CDR3 runs to 18 residues. CDR3 protein: CASSLGLAGGTTTYEQYF. The CDR3 DNA reads TGTGCCAGCAGCCTGGGACTAGCGGGGGGCACCACAACCTACGAGCAGTACTTC.